Below, 23 T cell receptor beta chains from the same sample are listed, as sequenced in a study of T cell changes during pregnancy in multiple sclerosis. Assay: immunoSEQ multiplex PCR; the TCRdb copy retains only in-frame clones and omits some. The data show roughly 41,000 clones, with more than 85% seen just once and 6% to 7% held by the top ten. The specimen was CD8+ T cells from peripheral blood mononuclear cells, collected in the third trimester of pregnancy. All receptors derive from a female donor with multiple sclerosis, enrolled in a pregnancy study.

The gene calls are TRBV30 and TRBJ2-7; possible D gene TRBD1, 5 bases. The V gene's germline CDR1 is GTSNPN and CDR2 SVGIG (reference sequence). This CDR3 is 13 amino acids long. Trimming left V 4 bases short and J 5 bases short, with 15 bases between. The CDR3 DNA is TGTGCCTGGAATAGGGGAAACTATGACGAGCAGTACTTC. Protein: CAWNRGNYDEQYF.

This clone was recorded once. The V gene is TRBV4-3, the J gene TRBJ2-7; 7 bases align to TRBD1. Trimming took 4 bases from V and 4 from J; bases not matched to a gene: 13. The germline V gene has CDR1 LGHNA and CDR2 YSLEER. The CDR3 is 16 residues long. The CDR3 nucleotides are TGCGCCAGCAGCCCGCACTCGACAGGGACCCTTTACGAGCAGTACTTC. Its translation is CASSPHSTGTLYEQYF.

The chain recombines TRBV27 with TRBJ2-5; 10 positions agree with TRBD1. Germline lookup yields CDR1 MNHEY and CDR2 SMNVEV (reference sequence). J gave up 4 bases and V 5 bases, and 16 bases lay outside the gene matches. This CDR3 contains 18 residues. The CDR3 protein is CASSNTGTGVPGRETQYF. The CDR3 nucleotides read TGTGCCAGCAGTAATACCGGGACAGGGGTCCCCGGGCGAGAGACCCAGTACTTC.

V gene TRBV28 combines with J gene TRBJ1-2; TRBD1 might be the D (5 bases). This CDR3 region has 12 residues. The ends were cut back, 6 bases at V and 1 base at J, with 6 bases in the middle. Germline V lookup: CDR1 MDHEN, CDR2 SYDVKM. DNA of the CDR3: TGTGCCAGCAGGGACATTAACTATGGCTACACCTTC. This translates into CASRDINYGYTF.

This chain joins TRBV9 and TRBJ2-1; 8 nucleotides agree with TRBD2. J was trimmed by 4 bases and V by 4 bases; bases with no gene match: 7. The CDR3 spans 15 residues. CDR1 SGDLS and CDR2 YYNGEE come from the germline V gene. CDR3 residues: CASSLSGAPYNEQFF. DNA of the CDR3: TGTGCCAGCAGCCTTAGCGGGGCCCCGTACAATGAGCAGTTCTTC.

V is TRBV28 and J is TRBJ2-3, with 13 positions matching TRBD2. Germline V gene sequence: CDR1 MDHEN, CDR2 SYDVKM. The V and J ends lost 4 bases and 2 bases, in that order; junction bases with no gene match: 6. The CDR3 spans 17 residues. CDR3 residues: CASSSPGLAGYTDTQYF. The CDR3 region has the DNA TGTGCCAGCAGTTCTCCGGGACTAGCGGGATACACAGATACGCAGTATTTT.

The chain combines TRBV6-1 with TRBJ2-7, with D possibly TRBD2 on 5 matching bases. Per the germline V gene, CDR1 is MNHNS and CDR2 is SASEGT. Between the trimmed V and J ends, which lost 3 bases and 2 bases, there was a span of 23 bases. The CDR3 is made up of 18 amino acids. This chain's CDR3 is CASSESPPWTSPAYEQYF. The CDR3 DNA sequence: TGTGCCAGCAGTGAGTCCCCACCCTGGACTTCACCCGCCTACGAGCAGTACTTC.

The chain combines TRBV7-9 with TRBJ2-7; D might be TRBD1 (6 bases). This CDR3 contains 13 residues. V lost 6 bases, J lost 3 bases, and 12 bases lay in between. Germline lookup yields CDR1 SEHNR and CDR2 FQNEAQ (reference sequence). The chain's CDR3 is CASSPWDNYEQYF. The CDR3 DNA sequence: TGTGCCAGCAGTCCTTGGGACAACTACGAGCAGTACTTC. Complete variable domain (other parts from reference TRBV7-9 and TRBJ2-7): DTGVSQNPRHKITKRGQNVTFRCDPISEHNRLYWYRQTLGQGPEFLTYFQNEAQLEKSRLLSDRFSAERPKGSFSTLEIQRTEQGDSAMYLCASSPWDNYEQYFGPGTRLTVT.

The chain is built from TRBV7-5 and TRBJ1-2; the table's D gene call, TRBD1, was not cross checked with the DNA. TRBV7-5 has pseudogene status. The CDR3 spans 11 residues. In DNA form, the CDR3 reads TGTGCCAGCAGGGGTCGCGGTGGCTACACCTTC. Amino acids: CASRGRGGYTF.

V usage is TRBV28 and J usage is TRBJ2-7; D unclear. The germline CDR1 and CDR2 sequences are MDHEN and SYDVKM. The CDR3 has 11 amino acids. Trimming removed 6 bases at V and 5 bases at J, with 8 bases between. DNA for the CDR3: TGTGCCAGCAGCCCTCTTGACGAGCAGTACTTC. It codes for CASSPLDEQYF.

CDR3 sequence reads: CASSGRTSGRADTGELFF. The CDR3 DNA sequence: TGTGCCAGCAGCGGACGAACTAGCGGGAGGGCCGACACCGGGGAGCTGTTTTTT. The chain uses TRBV7-9 and TRBJ2-2; 13 nucleotides line up with TRBD2. This CDR3 region has 18 residues. The V gene end was trimmed by 5 bases and the J gene end by 3 bases; junction bases not matched to a gene: 9. Germline V lookup: CDR1 SEHNR, CDR2 FQNEAQ (reference sequence).

The chain combines TRBV11-3 with TRBJ1-2; 10 nucleotides match TRBD1. This CDR3 is built from 16 residues. J gave up 5 bases and V 3 bases, and 9 bases lay outside the gene matches. Per germline, CDR1 SGHNT and CDR2 YENEEA. The CDR3 DNA follows: TGTGCCAGCAGCTTTGGGACAGGGGAAGGCGGTTATGGCTACACCTTC. Residues: CASSFGTGEGGYGYTF.

The chain recombines TRBV11-3 with TRBJ2-7; D is uncertain. Trimming took off 0 bases at V and 2 bases at J, with 2 bases between the two ends. Germline V gene lookup returns CDR1 SGHNT and CDR2 YENEEA. The CDR3 loop spans 12 amino acids. CDR3 residues: CASSLDTYEQYF. The CDR3, as DNA: TGTGCCAGCAGCTTAGATACCTACGAGCAGTACTTC. The full variable domain, with the rest looked up from reference TRBV11-3 and TRBJ2-7, is EAGVVQSPRYKIIEKKQPVAFWCNPISGHNTLYWYLQNLGQGPELLIRYENEEAVDDSQLPKDRFSAERLKGVDSTLKIQPAELGDSAVYLCASSLDTYEQYFGPGTRLTVT.

The chain has TRBV27 and TRBJ2-7; D may be TRBD1 (6 bases). Deletions cut 6 bases from V and 0 bases from J, with 15 bases between. This CDR3 has 15 residues. Germline V gene data show CDR1 as MNHEY and CDR2 as SMNVEV (reference sequence). The CDR3: CASSRLRDNSYEQYF. The CDR3 DNA reads as TGTGCCAGCAGCCGACTCCGGGACAACTCCTACGAGCAGTACTTC.

The chain is built from TRBV6-4 and TRBJ2-1; TRBD1 aligns across 9 bases. Germline values: CDR1 MRHNA, CDR2 SNTAGT. CDR3 length: 15 amino acids. Trimming cost V 0 bases and J 4 bases; bases outside gene matches: 1. Here the CDR3 DNA reads TGTGCCAGCAGTGACTCGGGACAGGGTTACAATGAGCAGTTCTTC. Its protein product is CASSDSGQGYNEQFF.

V is TRBV7-9 and J is TRBJ2-5; 9 bases fit TRBD1. V lost 3 bases and J lost 1; bases outside the gene matches: 9. The CDR3 has 17 amino acids. CDR1 is SEHNR and CDR2 is FQNEAQ in the germline V gene (reference sequence). CDR3 bases: TGTGCCAGCAGCTTGGGCTGGGACAGGGAAGGCCAAGAGACCCAGTACTTC. This sequence encodes CASSLGWDREGQETQYF.

The chain's CDR3 is CASKGTGHNEQFF. The CDR3 bases are TGTGCCAGCAAAGGGACAGGCCACAATGAGCAGTTCTTC. The chain recombines TRBV27 with TRBJ2-1, with TRBD1 matching 8 bases. CDR1 is MNHEY, CDR2 SMNVEV, per germline (reference sequence). V was pared by 7 bases and J by 5 bases, with 4 bases of the junction left unmatched. The CDR3 totals 13 residues.

The chain uses TRBV2 and TRBJ1-1, with a possible D match to TRBD1 (5 bases). Germline V gene data show CDR1 as SNHLY and CDR2 as FYNNEI. The CDR3 covers 13 residues. Between the trimmed V and J ends, which lost 3 bases and 7 bases, there was a span of 12 bases. The CDR3 nucleotides are TGTGCCAGCAGTGAGGCAGGGAAGATTGAAGCTTTCTTT. Translation gives CASSEAGKIEAFF.

This clone was found once. The V gene is TRBV19, the J gene TRBJ1-6, with D possibly being TRBD1 (6 bases). The germline gives CDR1 LNHDA, CDR2 SQIVND (reference sequence). Trimming took 4 bases from V and 7 from J, leaving 14 bases between them. The CDR3 totals 15 residues. CDR3 sequence (DNA): TGTGCCAGTAGTACCTACAGGGACCCAAATTCACCCCTCCACTTT. Amino acids: CASSTYRDPNSPLHF.

The V and J genes are TRBV5-8 and TRBJ2-7; D not certain. Germline lookup yields CDR1 SGHTS and CDR2 YDEGEE. There are 13 residues in the CDR3. Trimming took 7 bases from V and 0 from J, leaving 11 bases between them. The CDR3 here is CASPAGLSYEQYF. The CDR3 coding sequence is TGTGCCAGCCCTGCAGGCCTCTCCTACGAGCAGTACTTC. The full variable domain, its missing parts supplied by reference TRBV5-8 and TRBJ2-7, is EAGVTQSPTHLIKTRGQQATLRCSPISGHTSVYWYQQALGLGLQFLLWYDEGEERNRGNFPPRFSGRQFPNYSSELNVNALELEDSALYLCASPAGLSYEQYFGPGTRLTVT.

The genes are TRBV27 and TRBJ1-5, with D possibly being TRBD1 (6 bases). The ends were cut back, 6 bases at V and 5 bases at J, with 20 bases in the middle. CDR3 length: 16 amino acids. The germline V gene encodes CDR1 MNHEY and CDR2 SMNVEV (reference sequence). CDR3 DNA: TGTGCCAGCAGCCTCACCAATCAGGGGAACGATCAGCCCCAGCATTTT. Protein: CASSLTNQGNDQPQHF.

This clone showed up just once. The gene calls are TRBV7-6 and TRBJ2-3; D is uncertain. The CDR3 runs to 14 residues. The V and J ends lost 5 bases and 5 bases respectively, with 14 bases between them. CDR1 and CDR2 (germline): SGHVS, FNYEAQ. The CDR3 nucleotides read TGTGCCAGCAGCAGAGACGGAGACGTAGATACGCAGTATTTT. It is translated as CASSRDGDVDTQYF.

The chain joins TRBV30 to TRBJ2-1; D gene unclear. The CDR3 runs to 12 residues. In germline, CDR1 is GTSNPN, CDR2 SVGIG (reference sequence). V gave up 6 bases and J gave up 6 bases, with 12 bases separating them. CDR3 amino acids: CACFTTSNEQFF. The CDR3 coding sequence is TGTGCCTGTTTCACAACCTCCAATGAGCAGTTCTTC.